A selection of T cell receptor beta chains follows, all from one sample in a study of cytomegalovirus exposure and HLA in healthy donors. TCRdb keeps only in-frame clones here, not all; method: immunoSEQ multiplex PCR. Of about 200,000 clones listed, over 75% are singletons. The sequenced material came from PBMCs. The receptors originated from a boy under 10 years old in good health and CMV-seronegative. Both conserved end residues are part of each CDR3. The D gene is left open where the match is weak. Some rows have no size entry. The others give once, few or many, or a class for an expanded clone.

>TRBV7-7|few|TRBJ2-1|NA
CASSPAPQGRGYNEQFF
TGTGCTAGCAGCCCAGCCCCACAGGGGCGGGGATACAATGAGCAGTTCTTC
>TRBV7-9|NA|TRBJ2-7|TRBD2
CASSRTGTSGDYEQYF
TGTGCCAGCAGCCGGACCGGGACTAGCGGGGACTACGAGCAGTACTTC
>TRBV6-6|NA|TRBJ1-2|NA
CASSKQGFYGYTF
TGTGCCAGCAGCAAACAGGGTTTCTATGGCTACACCTTC
>TRBV9|NA|TRBJ2-3|NA
CASAPRARYTDTQYF
TGTGCCAGCGCCCCTCGTGCGCGCTACACAGATACGCAGTATTTT
>TRBV7-6|NA|TRBJ1-2|NA
CASSLALGGNYGYTF
TGTGCCAGCAGCTTAGCGCTCGGGGGAAACTATGGCTACACCTTC
>TRBV7-2|NA|TRBJ2-5|NA
CASSPQETQYF
TGTGCCAGCAGCCCGCAAGAGACCCAGTACTTC
>TRBV7-8|once|TRBJ2-2|NA
CASSHRNTGELFF
TGTGCCAGCAGCCACAGGAACACCGGGGAGCTGTTTTTT
>TRBV4-3|NA|TRBJ2-3|NA
CASSQDTSTDTQYF
TGCGCCAGCAGCCAGGACACTAGCACAGATACGCAGTATTTT
>TRBV11-1|once|TRBJ2-1|TRBD1
CASSLTLTGGVGQFF
TGTGCCAGCAGCCTGACCCTGACAGGGGGCGTTGGGCAGTTCTTC
>TRBV7-9|NA|TRBJ1-1|NA
CASSSLGQKLTNTEAFF
TGTGCCAGCAGCTCCCTTGGACAGAAATTAACCAACACTGAAGCTTTCTTT
>TRBV7-9|NA|TRBJ2-7|NA
CASSSYGTTYEQYF
TGTGCCAGCAGCTCGTACGGGACAACCTACGAGCAGTACTTC
>TRBV7-2|NA|TRBJ1-4|NA
CASSPRASNEKLFF
TGTGCCAGCAGCCCCAGGGCCTCTAATGAAAAACTGTTTTTT
>TRBV18|NA|TRBJ1-3|NA
CASSPRGGNTIYF
TGTGCCAGCTCGCCCAGGGGTGGAAACACCATATATTTT
>TRBV9|once|TRBJ2-5|TRBD1
CASSDMTGEETQYF
TGTGCCAGCAGCGACATGACAGGGGAAGAGACCCAGTACTTC
>TRBV4-3|NA|TRBJ1-1|TRBD1
CASSQEEGAGEAFF
TGCGCCAGCAGCCAAGAGGAGGGGGCGGGTGAAGCTTTCTTT
>TRBV7-9|NA|TRBJ2-5|TRBD1
CASSLQGQGGETQYF
TGTGCCAGCAGCTTACAGGGACAGGGAGGGGAGACCCAGTACTTC
>TRBV7-2|NA|TRBJ1-2|NA
CASSFTTGNYGYTF
TGTGCCAGCAGCTTCACGACAGGAAACTATGGCTACACCTTC
>TRBV5-4|NA|TRBJ2-7|NA
CASSLDRYEQYF
TGTGCCAGCAGCTTGGATCGGTACGAGCAGTACTTC
>TRBV27|NA|TRBJ1-2|TRBD1
CATQGRTGGRGGYTF
TGTGCCACCCAAGGGAGGACAGGGGGTCGTGGAGGCTACACCTTC
>TRBV15|few|TRBJ2-3|NA
CATSRDLTDTQYF
TGTGCCACCAGCAGAGATCTCACAGATACGCAGTATTTT
>TRBV6-5|NA|TRBJ1-6|NA
CASSYSGRNSPLHF
TGTGCCAGCAGTTACTCGGGCAGGAATTCACCCCTCCACTTT
>TRBV2|NA|TRBJ1-2|NA
CASKTETEAGYTF
TGTGCCAGCAAAACAGAAACGGAGGCTGGCTACACCTTC
>TRBV27|NA|TRBJ2-7|TRBD1
CASSSPGTGTEQYF
TGTGCCAGCAGCTCGCCCGGGACAGGGACCGAGCAGTACTTC